This entry is about one TCR beta chain. Antigen unknown. The data were obtained in a study of T cells in localized non-small cell lung cancer. Findings of the study overall: It was uninvolved adjacent lung that showed the highest T cell clonality, exceeding tumor. There were a median around 60 of the top 100 tumor clones appearing in adjacent lung.

The assay was immunoSEQ multiplex PCR, and TCRdb's table has in-frame clones only and misses some. The table lists about 15,000 clones, around 85% of them singletons. Germline values: CDR1 LGHNA, CDR2 YSLEER. CDR3 length equals 16 residues. The ends were cut back, 0 bases at V and 7 bases at J, with 19 bases in the middle. Material: peripheral blood, obtained before any cancer treatment. This sequence joins TRBV4-3 and TRBJ2-7; D possibly corresponds to TRBD2 (6 bases). The receptor was derived from a woman aged 35 to 75 with stage I lung adenocarcinoma. CDR3 loop: CASSQDIGFRAGEQYF. CDR3 nucleotides: TGCGCCAGCAGCCAAGATATCGGGTTTCGGGCGGGGGAGCAGTACTTC.